These T cell receptor beta chains were read from a single sample in a study of T-cell memory formation after mild COVID-19. TCRdb re-derived calls from the 5' RACE reads in MiXCR, one entry per CDR3 protein. The repertoire includes about 190,000 distinct CDR3 sequences, approximately 16% of them detected once, and about 2.4% sits in the top ten. Sample: PBMCs or a T cell subset sorted from them (not recorded which). Receptors originate from an adult woman who had mild COVID-19 (a few samples of this study predate the infection). Cell type and time point are not known. CDR3s include the opening cysteine and the closing phenylalanine or tryptophan. The D gene is left open where the match is weak. Rows give clone size only sometimes, using once, few, many, or a class for an expanded clone.

d_gene | abundance | j_gene | v_gene | CDR3nt | CDR3aa
. | . | TRBJ2-7 | TRBV6-2/TRBV6-3 | TGTGCCAGCAGTAACCCGGCGGGGACCCTTTACGAGCAGTACTTC | CASSNPAGTLYEQYF
. | . | TRBJ1-5 | TRBV27 | TGTGCCAGCAGTTTACTTGGACAGAATCAGCCCCAGCATTTT | CASSLLGQNQPQHF
. | few | TRBJ2-2 | TRBV6-6 | TGTGCCAGCAGTCGCGATTTTGGCCCCGGGGAGCTGTTTTTT | CASSRDFGPGELFF
. | . | TRBJ2-7 | TRBV10-3 | TGTGCCATCAGTGAGTCTGTCAGCCTCTACGAGCAGTACTTC | CAISESVSLYEQYF
. | . | TRBJ2-1 | TRBV30 | TGTGCCTGGAGTTTCGAGGCGGGTGAGCAGTTCTTC | CAWSFEAGEQFF
TRBD1 | few | TRBJ1-4 | TRBV11-1 | TGTGCCAGCAGCTCTCGACAGGGAAGGGATGAAAAACTGTTTTTT | CASSSRQGRDEKLFF
TRBD2 | . | TRBJ2-7 | TRBV12-3/TRBV12-4 | TGTGCCAGCAGTCCTAATCGGGGGGGCCGACGCTACGAGCAGTACTTC | CASSPNRGGRRYEQYF
TRBD1 | . | TRBJ1-2 | TRBV20-1 | TGCAGTGCTAGAGATCTCGGACAGGGTGACGGCTACACCTTC | CSARDLGQGDGYTF
. | few | TRBJ1-2 | TRBV10-3 | TGTGCCATCAGTCGGCAGCAGGAGGCGGGCTATGGCTACACCTTC | CAISRQQEAGYGYTF
. | . | TRBJ2-3 | TRBV24-1 | TGTGCCACCAGTGAACCGCCGCACAAGGGGGATACGCAGTATTTT | CATSEPPHKGDTQYF
. | . | TRBJ1-1 | TRBV2 | TGTGCCAGCAAGGACACCGAGAACACTGAAGCTTTCTTT | CASKDTENTEAFF
TRBD1 | few | TRBJ1-5 | TRBV20-1 | TGCAGTGTCGCGACAGGGACGCAGCCCCAGCATTTT | CSVATGTQPQHF
. | many | TRBJ2-1 | TRBV5-4 | TGTGCCAGCAGCTTGGTTGGGAGCTCCTACAATGAGCAGTTCTTC | CASSLVGSSYNEQFF
. | few | TRBJ2-7 | TRBV7-9 | TGTGCCAGCAGCTTATCGCCGGATCGGAGCTCCTACGAGCAGTACTTC | CASSLSPDRSSYEQYF
. | few | TRBJ2-1 | TRBV4-2 | TGTGCCAGCAGCCGAGACGGGTGGCGCTCCTACAATGAGCAGTTCTTC | CASSRDGWRSYNEQFF
TRBD1 | few | TRBJ2-6 | TRBV12-3/TRBV12-4 | TGTGCCAGCAGTCGACAGGGCCCTCCAATCGGGGCCAACGTCCTGACTTTC | CASSRQGPPIGANVLTF
TRBD2 | . | TRBJ2-1 | TRBV30 | TGTGCCTCCACCGTAGCGGGGGCCCACAATGAGCAGTTCTTC | CASTVAGAHNEQFF
. | . | TRBJ2-1 | TRBV29-1 | TGCAGCGGACACGGCGCCCTTGAGCAGTTCTTC | CSGHGALEQFF
. | . | TRBJ2-1 | TRBV4-1 | TGCGCCAGCAGCCAAGCTAGCGTACCTTCCTACAATGAGCAGTTCTTC | CASSQASVPSYNEQFF
TRBD1 | few | TRBJ1-2 | TRBV4-1 | TGCGCCAGCAGCCAAGATCATGACAGGGGATATGGCTACACCTTC | CASSQDHDRGYGYTF
. | few | TRBJ2-7 | TRBV5-1 | TGCGCCAGCAGCTTTAACCCCACCAACTCCTACGAGCAGTACTTC | CASSFNPTNSYEQYF
TRBD2 | few | TRBJ2-2 | TRBV6-5 | TGTGCCAGCAGACTAGCGGGCAGCACCGGGGAGCTGTTTTTT | CASRLAGSTGELFF
. | . | TRBJ1-1 | TRBV20-1 | TGCAGTGCTAGAGCAGGGGCTAGAACTGAAGCTTTCTTT | CSARAGARTEAFF
. | . | TRBJ1-1 | TRBV7-3 | TGTGCCAGCAGCCCCGGCGGGGGGAACACTGACGCTTTCTTT | CASSPGGGNTDAFF
TRBD1 | few | TRBJ1-2 | TRBV7-2 | TGTGCCAGCAGCCAGGGACAGCACTATGGCTACACCTTC | CASSQGQHYGYTF
. | . | TRBJ2-5 | TRBV20-1 | TGCAGTGCACCGGACTTTCAAGAGACCCAGTACTTC | CSAPDFQETQYF
TRBD2 | few | TRBJ2-7 | TRBV7-2 | TGTGCCAGCAGCTGGACTAGCGGCAGGACCTACGAGCAGTACTTC | CASSWTSGRTYEQYF
TRBD2 | . | TRBJ2-1 | TRBV27 | TGTGCCAGCACCATGGGACTAGCGGGGCTGAACAATGAGCAGTTCTTC | CASTMGLAGLNNEQFF
. | . | TRBJ1-2 | TRBV2 | TGTGCCAGCAGTCTGCAGCTTAACTATGGCTACACCTTC | CASSLQLNYGYTF
TRBD1 | few | TRBJ1-6 | TRBV5-1 | TGCGCCAGCCAAGAATGGACAGGCTCAGCGAATTCACCCCTCCACTTT | CASQEWTGSANSPLHF
. | . | TRBJ1-2 | TRBV7-9 | TGTGCCAGCAGCTTAGAGGTGGACTCTTACACCTTC | CASSLEVDSYTF
. | . | TRBJ2-5 | TRBV5-1 | TGCGCCAGCAGCTTGGCCCATAGCGGGACCCAGTACTTC | CASSLAHSGTQYF
. | once | TRBJ1-2 | TRBV2 | TGTGCCAGCAGGGACAGTCAGAGATTCTATGGCTACACCTTC | CASRDSQRFYGYTF
. | few | TRBJ2-1 | TRBV6-6 | TGTGCCAGCACTTTGACTATCCGCAATGAGCAGTTCTTC | CASTLTIRNEQFF
. | few | TRBJ1-6 | TRBV7-2 | TGTGCCAGCAGCTTAGTCCAGGATTCACCCCTCCACTTT | CASSLVQDSPLHF
. | . | TRBJ2-3 | TRBV5-6 | TGTGCCAGCAGGGGGAGTGACGATACGCAGTATTTT | CASRGSDDTQYF
. | . | TRBJ2-3 | TRBV15 | TGTGCCACCAGGAAAGGCGGATTCACAGATACGCAGTATTTT | CATRKGGFTDTQYF
TRBD1 | many | TRBJ1-1 | TRBV5-1 | TGTGCCAGCAGTTTGACAGGGATGAACACTGAAGCTTTCTTT | CASSLTGMNTEAFF
TRBD2 | few | TRBJ2-1 | TRBV20-1 | TGCAGCGCGATTAGCGGGACACTCTACAATGAGCAGTTCTTC | CSAISGTLYNEQFF
TRBD1 | few | TRBJ1-1 | TRBV29-1 | TGCAGCGTTTTTGGGACAGGGGTGGGCCGAGCTTTCTTT | CSVFGTGVGRAFF
. | . | TRBJ2-5 | TRBV21-1 | TGTGCCAGCAGCAAGTCGAGGGGGCAGGGGACCCAGTACTTC | CASSKSRGQGTQYF
. | . | TRBJ1-1 | TRBV12-3/TRBV12-4 | TGTGCCAGCAGTTTGGGGGCTTCCGCCGAAGCTTTCTTT | CASSLGASAEAFF
TRBD1 | few | TRBJ2-2 | TRBV10-3 | TGTGCCATCAGTGACCTCCGGGACAGCACCGGGGAGCTGTTTTTT | CAISDLRDSTGELFF
. | . | TRBJ1-5 | TRBV2 | TGTGCCAGCAGTGGTCGTCAGAATAGCAATCAGCCCCAGCATTTT | CASSGRQNSNQPQHF
. | few | TRBJ2-3 | TRBV9 | TGTGCCAGCAACCGTCGCACAGATACGCAGTATTTT | CASNRRTDTQYF